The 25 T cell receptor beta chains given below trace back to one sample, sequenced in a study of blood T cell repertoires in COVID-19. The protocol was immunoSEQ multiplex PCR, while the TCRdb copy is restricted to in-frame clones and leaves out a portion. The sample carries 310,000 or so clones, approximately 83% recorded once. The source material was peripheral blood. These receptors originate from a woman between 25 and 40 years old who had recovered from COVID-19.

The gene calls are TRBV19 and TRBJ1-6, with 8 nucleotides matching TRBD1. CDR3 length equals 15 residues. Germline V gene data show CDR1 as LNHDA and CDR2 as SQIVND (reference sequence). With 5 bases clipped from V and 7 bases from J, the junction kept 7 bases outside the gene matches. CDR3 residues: CASSARDRRNSPLHF. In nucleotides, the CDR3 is TGTGCCAGTAGTGCGCGGGACAGGAGGAATTCACCCCTCCACTTT.

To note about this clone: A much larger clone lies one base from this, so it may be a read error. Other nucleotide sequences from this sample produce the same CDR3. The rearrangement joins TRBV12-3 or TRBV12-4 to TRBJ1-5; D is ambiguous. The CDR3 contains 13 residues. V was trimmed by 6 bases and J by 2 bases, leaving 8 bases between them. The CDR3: CASSFGGNQPQHF. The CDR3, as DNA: TGTGCCAGCAGCTTCGGGGGCAATCAGCCCCAGCATTTT.

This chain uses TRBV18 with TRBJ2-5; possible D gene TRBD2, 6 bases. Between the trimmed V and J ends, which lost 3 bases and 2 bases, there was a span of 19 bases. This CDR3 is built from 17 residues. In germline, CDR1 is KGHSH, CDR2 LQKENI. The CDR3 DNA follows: TGTGCCAGCTCACCGGTGGGGGGATCATCCATTCAAGAGACCCAGTACTTC. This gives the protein CASSPVGGSSIQETQYF.

The CDR3 nucleotides are TGTGCCAGCAGCCAAGAGGGGGGGATCGTTGAAAAACTGTTTTTT. It is translated as CASSQEGGIVEKLFF. The genes are TRBV14 and TRBJ1-4, with D tentatively TRBD1 (5 bases). Germline V lookup: CDR1 SGHDN, CDR2 FVKESK. V was clipped by 0 bases and J by 7 bases, with 12 bases between them. The CDR3 is made up of 15 amino acids.

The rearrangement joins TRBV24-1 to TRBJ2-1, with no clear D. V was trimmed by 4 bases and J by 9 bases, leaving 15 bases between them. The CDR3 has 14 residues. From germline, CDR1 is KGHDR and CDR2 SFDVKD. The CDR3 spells CATSEPRPPGEQFF. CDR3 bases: TGTGCCACCAGTGAACCTCGACCCCCGGGTGAGCAGTTCTTC.

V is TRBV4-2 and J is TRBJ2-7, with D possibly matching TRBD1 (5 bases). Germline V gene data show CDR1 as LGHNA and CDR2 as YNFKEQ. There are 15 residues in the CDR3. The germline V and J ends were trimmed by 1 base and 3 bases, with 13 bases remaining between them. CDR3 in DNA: TGTGCCAGCAGCCAAGCCTCTACAGGATACTACGAGCAGTACTTC. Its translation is CASSQASTGYYEQYF.

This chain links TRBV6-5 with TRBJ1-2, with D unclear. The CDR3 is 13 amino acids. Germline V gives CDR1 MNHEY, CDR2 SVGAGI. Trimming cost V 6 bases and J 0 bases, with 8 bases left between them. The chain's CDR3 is CASSREPNYGYTF. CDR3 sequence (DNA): TGTGCCAGCAGCCGGGAGCCTAACTATGGCTACACCTTC.

In DNA form, the CDR3 reads TGTGCCAGCAGCTTTGAAAGGACTAGCGGGAGCAAGCAGTACTTC. Protein: CASSFERTSGSKQYF. This chain connects TRBV5-4 to TRBJ2-7; 13 bases align to TRBD2. Germline V gives CDR1 SGHNT, CDR2 YYREEE (reference sequence). The CDR3 has 15 amino acids. With V trimmed by 2 bases and J by 8 bases, 7 bases remained unmatched.

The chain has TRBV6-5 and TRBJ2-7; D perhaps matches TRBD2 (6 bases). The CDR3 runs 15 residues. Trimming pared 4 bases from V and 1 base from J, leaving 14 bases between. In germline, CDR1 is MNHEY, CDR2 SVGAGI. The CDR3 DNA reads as TGTGCCAGCAGTTTCCAAGCGGGCCGATCCTACGAGCAGTACTTC. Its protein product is CASSFQAGRSYEQYF.

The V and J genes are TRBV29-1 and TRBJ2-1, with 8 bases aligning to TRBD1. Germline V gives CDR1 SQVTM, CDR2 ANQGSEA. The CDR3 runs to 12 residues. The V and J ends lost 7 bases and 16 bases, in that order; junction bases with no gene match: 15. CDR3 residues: CSEMEGTGIAFF. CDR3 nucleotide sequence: TGCAGCGAGATGGAAGGGACAGGAATCGCCTTCTTC.

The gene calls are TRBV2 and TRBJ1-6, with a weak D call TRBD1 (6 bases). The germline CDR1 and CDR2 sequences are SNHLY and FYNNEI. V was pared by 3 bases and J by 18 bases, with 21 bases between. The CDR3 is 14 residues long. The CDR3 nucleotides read TGTGCCAGCAGTGACCTCCGGGACACCGGTTTTCGCCACTTT. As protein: CASSDLRDTGFRHF.

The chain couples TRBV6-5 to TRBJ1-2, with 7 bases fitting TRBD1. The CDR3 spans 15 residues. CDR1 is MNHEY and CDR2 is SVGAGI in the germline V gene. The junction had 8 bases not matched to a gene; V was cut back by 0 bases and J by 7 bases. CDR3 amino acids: CASSYSNRGGFGYTF. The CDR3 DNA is TGTGCCAGCAGTTACTCAAACAGGGGCGGGTTTGGCTACACCTTC.

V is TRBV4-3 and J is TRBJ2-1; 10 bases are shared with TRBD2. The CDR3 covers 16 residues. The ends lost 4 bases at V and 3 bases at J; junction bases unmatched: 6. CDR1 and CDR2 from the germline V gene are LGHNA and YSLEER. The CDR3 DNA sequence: TGCGCCAGCAGCCGAGGACTAGCGGCCGGCTACAATGAGCAGTTCTTC. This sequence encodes CASSRGLAAGYNEQFF.

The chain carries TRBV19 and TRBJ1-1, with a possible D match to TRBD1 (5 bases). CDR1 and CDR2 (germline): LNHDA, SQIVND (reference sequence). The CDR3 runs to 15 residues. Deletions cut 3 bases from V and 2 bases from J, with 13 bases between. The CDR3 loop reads CASSMAGAANTEAFF. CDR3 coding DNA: TGTGCCAGTAGTATGGCTGGGGCGGCAAACACTGAAGCTTTCTTT. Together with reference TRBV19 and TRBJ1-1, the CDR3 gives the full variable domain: DGGITQSPKYLFRKEGQNVTLSCEQNLNHDAMYWYRQDPGQGLRLIYYSQIVNDFQKGDIAEGYSVSREKKESFPLTVTSAQKNPTAFYLCASSMAGAANTEAFFGQGTRLTVV.

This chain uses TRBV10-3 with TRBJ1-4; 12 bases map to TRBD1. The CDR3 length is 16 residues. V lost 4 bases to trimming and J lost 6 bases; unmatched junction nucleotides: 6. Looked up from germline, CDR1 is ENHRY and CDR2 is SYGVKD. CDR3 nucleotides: TGTGCCATCAGTGCGGGACAGGGGGCGCGAGATGAAAAACTGTTTTTT. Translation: CAISAGQGARDEKLFF.

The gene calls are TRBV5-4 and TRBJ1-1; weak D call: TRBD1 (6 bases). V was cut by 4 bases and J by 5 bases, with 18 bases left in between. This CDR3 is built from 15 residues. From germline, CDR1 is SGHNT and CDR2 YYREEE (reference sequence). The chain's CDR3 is CASSLGSQGPTEAFF. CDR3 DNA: TGTGCCAGCAGCCTGGGCAGTCAGGGGCCGACTGAAGCTTTCTTT.

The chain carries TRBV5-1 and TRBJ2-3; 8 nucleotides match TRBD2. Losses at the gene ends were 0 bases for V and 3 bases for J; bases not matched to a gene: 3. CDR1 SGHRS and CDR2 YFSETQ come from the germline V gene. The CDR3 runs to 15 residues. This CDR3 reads CASSLDQRGTDTQYF. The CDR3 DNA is TGCGCCAGCAGCTTGGATCAGCGGGGGACAGATACGCAGTATTTT.

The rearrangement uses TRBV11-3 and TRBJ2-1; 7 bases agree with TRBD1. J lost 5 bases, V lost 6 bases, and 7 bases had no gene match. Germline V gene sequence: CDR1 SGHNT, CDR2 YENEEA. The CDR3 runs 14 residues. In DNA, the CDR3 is TGTGCCAGCAGGGCAGGGGGACAGAACAATGAGCAGTTCTTC. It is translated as CASRAGGQNNEQFF.

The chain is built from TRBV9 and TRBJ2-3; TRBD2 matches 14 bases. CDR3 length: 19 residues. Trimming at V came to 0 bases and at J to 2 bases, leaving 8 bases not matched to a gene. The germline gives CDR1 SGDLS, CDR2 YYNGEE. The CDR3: CASSVDPTSGRGNTDTQYF. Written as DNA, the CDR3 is TGTGCCAGCAGCGTAGATCCGACTAGCGGGAGGGGAAACACAGATACGCAGTATTTT.

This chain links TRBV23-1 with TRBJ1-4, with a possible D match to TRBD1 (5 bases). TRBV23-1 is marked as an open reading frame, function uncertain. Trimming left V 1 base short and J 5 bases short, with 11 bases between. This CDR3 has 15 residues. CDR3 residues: CASSQYGGWNEKLFF. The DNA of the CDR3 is TGCGCCAGCAGTCAATACGGGGGGTGGAATGAAAAACTGTTTTTT.

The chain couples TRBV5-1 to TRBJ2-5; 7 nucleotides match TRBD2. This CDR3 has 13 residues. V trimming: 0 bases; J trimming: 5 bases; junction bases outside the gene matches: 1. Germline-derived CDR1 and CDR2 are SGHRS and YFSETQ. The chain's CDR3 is CASSLELAETQYF. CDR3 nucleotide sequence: TGCGCCAGCAGCTTGGAACTAGCGGAGACCCAGTACTTC.

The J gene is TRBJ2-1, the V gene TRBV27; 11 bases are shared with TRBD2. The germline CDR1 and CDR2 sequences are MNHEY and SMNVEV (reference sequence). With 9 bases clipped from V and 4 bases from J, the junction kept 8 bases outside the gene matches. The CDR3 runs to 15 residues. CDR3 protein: CASFDLAGGYNEQFF. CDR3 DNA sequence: TGTGCCAGTTTCGATCTAGCGGGAGGATACAATGAGCAGTTCTTC.

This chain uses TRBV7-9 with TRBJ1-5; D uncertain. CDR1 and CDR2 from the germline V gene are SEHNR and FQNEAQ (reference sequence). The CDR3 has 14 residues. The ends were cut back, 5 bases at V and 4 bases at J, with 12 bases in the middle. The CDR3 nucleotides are TGTGCCAGCAGCAGCGGGCCGGGTAATCAGCCCCAGCATTTT. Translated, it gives CASSSGPGNQPQHF.

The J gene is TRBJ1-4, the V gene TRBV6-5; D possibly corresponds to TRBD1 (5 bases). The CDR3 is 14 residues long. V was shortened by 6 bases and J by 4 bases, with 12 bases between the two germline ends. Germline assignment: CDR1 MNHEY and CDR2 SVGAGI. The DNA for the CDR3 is TGTGCCAGCAGAATAGACAGCCGTAATGAAAAACTGTTTTTT. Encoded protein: CASRIDSRNEKLFF.

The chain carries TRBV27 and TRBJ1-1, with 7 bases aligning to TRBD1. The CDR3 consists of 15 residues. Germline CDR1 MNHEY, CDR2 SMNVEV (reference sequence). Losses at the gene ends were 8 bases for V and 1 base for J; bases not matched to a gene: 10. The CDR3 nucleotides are TGTGCCAGCCGCGGAAAGGGGGCTCAGAACACTGAAGCTTTCTTT. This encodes CASRGKGAQNTEAFF.